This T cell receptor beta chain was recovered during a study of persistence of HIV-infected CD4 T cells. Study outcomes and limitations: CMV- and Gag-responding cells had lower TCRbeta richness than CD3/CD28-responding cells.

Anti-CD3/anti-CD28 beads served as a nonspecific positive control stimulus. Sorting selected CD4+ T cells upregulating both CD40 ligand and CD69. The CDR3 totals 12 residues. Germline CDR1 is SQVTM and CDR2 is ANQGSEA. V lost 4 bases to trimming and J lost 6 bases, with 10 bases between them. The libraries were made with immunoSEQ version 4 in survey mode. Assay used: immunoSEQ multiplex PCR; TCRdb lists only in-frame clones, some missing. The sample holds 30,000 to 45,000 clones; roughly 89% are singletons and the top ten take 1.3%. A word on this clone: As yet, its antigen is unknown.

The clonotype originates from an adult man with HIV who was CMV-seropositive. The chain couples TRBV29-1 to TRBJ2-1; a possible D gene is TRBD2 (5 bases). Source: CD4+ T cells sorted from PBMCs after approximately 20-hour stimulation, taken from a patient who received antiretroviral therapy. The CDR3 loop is CSVGRGSNEQFF. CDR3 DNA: TGCAGCGTTGGGCGTGGGAGCAATGAGCAGTTCTTC.